This TCR beta chain was retrieved from a study of molecular identifiers for immune sequencing clone quantification. Study summary: Sequencing covered four of five parts into which replicate RNA from approximately 20,000 or 100,000 naive CD8 cells was split.

One entry per CDR3 protein results from TCRdb running MiXCR on the PCR reads. The sample carries 75,000 to 100,000 distinct CDR3 sequences, under 20% recorded once. Germline CDR1 LNHDA, CDR2 SQIVND (reference sequence). CDR3 size: 13 residues. V lost 10 bases and J lost 5, with 15 bases in between. This clonotype was seen ten or more times. The receptor was derived from a human donor in good health. Some libraries in this study had Jurkat cell RNA spiked in. The sequenced sample consisted of naive CD8+ T cells from blood, with Jurkat cell RNA spiked in. Subset meaning: FACS-sorted CD8+CD4-CCR7+CD45RA+ naive T cells. The chain uses TRBV19 and TRBJ1-5, with D maybe TRBD1 (5 bases). In nucleotides, the CDR3 is TGTGCCACTCAAGGGCAGGGCCATCAGCCCCAGCATTTT. Protein sequence: CATQGQGHQPQHF.